This TCR beta chain was captured in a study of monozygotic twins with inflammatory bowel disease. For this clonotype: Its specificity is not known.

The study, taken as a whole, reports: Healthy co-twins, by inverse Simpson, had higher TCRbeta diversity than their siblings with IBD.

UMIs that had a 6-nucleotide sample barcode were put in using template switching. Both the TCRalpha cDNA and the TCRbeta cDNA were taken through two nested PCRs, lasting about 17 and 10 cycles. TCRdb reprocessed the 5' RACE reads and stores each CDR3 protein as one record, lacking DNA. The listing records roughly 170,000 distinct CDR3 sequences. Whole blood served as the source of total RNA, and no T cell sorting took place. Germline CDR1 and CDR2: SGHAT and FQNNGV. This CDR3 comprises 16 residues. Material: blood. V is TRBV11-2 and J is TRBJ2-1; TCRdb lists TRBD2, though no DNA is available to test this call. The sequence came from a human donor with ulcerative colitis or Crohn's disease, or a healthy co-twin of an affected twin (not recorded which). The CDR3 protein is CASSYLAGGVYNEQFF.